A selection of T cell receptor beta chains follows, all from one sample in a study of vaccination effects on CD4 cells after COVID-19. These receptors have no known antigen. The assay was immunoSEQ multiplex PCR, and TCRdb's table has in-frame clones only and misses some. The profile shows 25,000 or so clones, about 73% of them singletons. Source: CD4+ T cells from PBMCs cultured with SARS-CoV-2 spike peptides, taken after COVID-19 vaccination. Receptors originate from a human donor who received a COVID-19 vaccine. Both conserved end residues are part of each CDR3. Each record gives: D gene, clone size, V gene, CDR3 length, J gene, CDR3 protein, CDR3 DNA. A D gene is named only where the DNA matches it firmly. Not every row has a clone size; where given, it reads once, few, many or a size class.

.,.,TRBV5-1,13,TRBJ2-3,CASSFDVLDTQYF,TGCGCCAGCAGTTTCGACGTCCTAGATACGCAGTATTTT
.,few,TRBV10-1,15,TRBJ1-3,CASSARPGPGNTIYF,TGCGCCAGCAGTGCTCGCCCAGGGCCTGGAAACACCATATATTTT
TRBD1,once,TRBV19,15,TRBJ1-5,CASRSGTGVNQPQHF,TGTGCCAGTAGATCGGGGACAGGGGTCAATCAGCCCCAGCATTTT
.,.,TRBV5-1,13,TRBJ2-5,CASSLVQGTPQYF,TGCGCCAGCAGCCTGGTTCAAGGGACACCCCAGTACTTC
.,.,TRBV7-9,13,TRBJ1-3,CASSYDISNTIYF,TGTGCCAGCAGTTACGACATAAGCAACACCATATATTTT
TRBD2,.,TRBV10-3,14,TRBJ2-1,CAIIAGGKYNEQFF,TGTGCCATCATTGCGGGGGGGAAATACAATGAGCAGTTCTTC
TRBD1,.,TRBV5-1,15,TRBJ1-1,CASSAGQGGGTEAFF,TGCGCCAGCAGCGCTGGACAGGGCGGTGGCACTGAAGCTTTCTTT
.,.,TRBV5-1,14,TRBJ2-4,CASSFGTGRGIQYF,TGCGCCAGCAGCTTTGGAACAGGTCGTGGCATTCAGTACTTC
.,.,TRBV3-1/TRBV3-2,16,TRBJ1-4,CASSQSRAVINEKLFF,TGTGCCAGCAGCCAAAGTCGCGCGGTTATAAATGAAAAACTGTTTTTT
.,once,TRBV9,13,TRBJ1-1,CASSPGYETEAFF,TGTGCCAGCAGCCCCGGGTACGAAACTGAAGCTTTCTTT
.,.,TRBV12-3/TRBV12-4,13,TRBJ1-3,CASSFGGGNTIYF,TGTGCCAGCAGTTTTGGGGGGGGGAACACCATATATTTT
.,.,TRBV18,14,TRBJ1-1,CASSPGVGRTEAFF,TGTGCCAGCTCACCAGGGGTGGGGAGGACTGAAGCTTTCTTT
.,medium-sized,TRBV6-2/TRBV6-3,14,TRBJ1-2,CASSYRGSIYGYTF,TGTGCCAGCAGTTACAGGGGTTCTATCTATGGCTACACCTTC
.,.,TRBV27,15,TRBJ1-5,CASSLDSLRNQPQHF,TGTGCCAGCAGTTTGGACAGTTTACGGAATCAGCCCCAGCATTTT
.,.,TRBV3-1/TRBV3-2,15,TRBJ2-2,CASSQLTGNTGELFF,TGTGCCAGCAGCCAGTTAACAGGGAACACCGGGGAGCTGTTTTTT
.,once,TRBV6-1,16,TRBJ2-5,CASSEVGGGSQETQYF,TGTGCCAGCAGTGAAGTAGGGGGGGGTAGCCAAGAGACCCAGTACTTC
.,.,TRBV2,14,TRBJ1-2,CASSENRAYYGYTF,TGTGCCAGCAGTGAAAACAGGGCTTACTATGGCTACACCTTC
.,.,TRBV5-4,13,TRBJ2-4,CASSLYGENIQYF,TGTGCCAGCAGCTTGTACGGGGAAAACATTCAGTACTTC
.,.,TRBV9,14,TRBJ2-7,CASSATGEYYEQYF,TGTGCCAGCAGCGCGACAGGTGAATACTACGAGCAGTACTTC
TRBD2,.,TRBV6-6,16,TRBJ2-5,CASRITSGGPQETQYF,TGTGCCAGCAGAATCACCAGCGGGGGACCACAAGAGACCCAGTACTTC
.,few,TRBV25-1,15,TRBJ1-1,CASSEYGGSGTEAFF,TGTGCCAGCAGTGAATACGGGGGCTCGGGGACTGAAGCTTTCTTT
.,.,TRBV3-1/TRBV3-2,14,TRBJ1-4,CASSQTVGGEKLFF,TGTGCCAGCAGCCAGACGGTGGGGGGTGAAAAACTGTTTTTT
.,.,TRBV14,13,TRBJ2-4,CASSQVQGNIQYF,TGTGCCAGCAGCCAAGTCCAGGGCAACATTCAGTACTTC
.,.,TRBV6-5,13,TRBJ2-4,CASRGGGGNIQYF,TGTGCCAGTCGCGGAGGGGGGGGAAACATTCAGTACTTC
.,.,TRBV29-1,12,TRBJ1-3,CSVVVSGNTIYF,TGCAGCGTTGTTGTCTCTGGAAACACCATATATTTT
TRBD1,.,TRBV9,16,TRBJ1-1,CASSVGSGGLNTEAFF,TGTGCCAGCAGCGTAGGTTCAGGGGGCTTGAACACTGAAGCTTTCTTT
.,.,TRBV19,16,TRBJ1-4,CASRGAATIQYEKLFF,TGTGCCAGTAGAGGCGCGGCCACGATCCAATACGAAAAACTGTTTTTT
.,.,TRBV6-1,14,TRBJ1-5,CASSDRQGSQPQHF,TGTGCCAGCAGTGATCGTCAGGGTAGTCAGCCCCAGCATTTT
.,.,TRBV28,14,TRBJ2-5,CASGSGGSGETQYF,TGTGCCAGCGGATCTGGGGGTTCGGGGGAGACCCAGTACTTC
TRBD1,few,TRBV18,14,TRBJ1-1,CASSQGQLNTEAFF,TGTGCCAGCTCACAGGGACAGTTGAACACTGAAGCTTTCTTT
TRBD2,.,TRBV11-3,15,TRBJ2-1,CASSLVGTSDNEQFF,TGTGCCAGCAGCTTAGTAGGGACTAGCGACAATGAGCAGTTCTTC
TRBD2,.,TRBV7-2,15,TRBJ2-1,CASSPTSGNFYEQFF,TGTGCCAGCAGCCCAACTAGCGGGAATTTCTATGAGCAGTTCTTC
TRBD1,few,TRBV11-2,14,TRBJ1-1,CASSLGDRNTEAFF,TGTGCCAGCAGCTTAGGGGACAGGAACACTGAAGCTTTCTTT
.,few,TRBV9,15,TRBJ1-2,CASSRIETGSGGYTF,TGTGCCAGCAGCCGAATTGAAACAGGGTCGGGGGGCTACACCTTC
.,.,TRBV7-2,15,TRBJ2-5,CASSLWERRSETQYF,TGTGCCAGCAGCTTATGGGAGAGGAGGTCGGAGACCCAGTACTTC
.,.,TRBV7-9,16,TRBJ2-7,CASSHEGGQGSNEQYF,TGTGCCAGCAGTCATGAAGGGGGGCAAGGGTCAAACGAGCAGTACTTC
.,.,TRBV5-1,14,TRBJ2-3,CASSFADITDTQYF,TGCGCCAGCAGCTTCGCGGATATCACAGATACGCAGTATTTT
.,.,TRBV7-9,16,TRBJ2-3,CASSANPTRGADTQYF,TGTGCCAGCAGCGCCAACCCGACTAGGGGGGCCGATACGCAGTATTTT
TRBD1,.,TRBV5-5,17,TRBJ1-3,CASTRVPRGQGVNTIYF,TGTGCCAGCACCCGCGTCCCCCGGGGACAGGGTGTGAACACCATATATTTT
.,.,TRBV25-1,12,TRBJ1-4,CASRGWNEKLFF,TGTGCCAGCAGGGGGTGGAATGAAAAACTGTTTTTT
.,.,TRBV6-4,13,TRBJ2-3,CASSESHTDTQYF,TGTGCCAGCAGCGAAAGCCACACAGATACGCAGTATTTT
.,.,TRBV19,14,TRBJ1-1,CASSVQAANTEAFF,TGTGCCAGTAGTGTACAGGCCGCGAACACTGAAGCTTTCTTT